The next 27 T cell receptor beta chains were all read from a single sample in a study of T cells in Graves' hyperthyroidism and ophthalmopathy. TCR beta CDR3 region amplification was performed from RNA transcripts. The study used the HTBI primer set for a first-round RT-PCR of the TCR CDR3. TCRdb recomputed calls from the multiplex PCR reads with MiXCR, one row per CDR3 protein. The repertoire holds about 520,000 distinct CDR3 sequences, less than 25% seen once, with 26% in the top ten. Sequences were obtained from blood. The receptors were sampled from a man between 18 and 29 years old with Graves' hyperthyroidism.

The chain has TRBV27 and TRBJ2-4; D is perhaps TRBD1 or TRBD2 (5 bases each). The CDR3 is 15 amino acids. Per the germline V gene, CDR1 is MNHEY and CDR2 is SMNVEV (reference sequence). V lost 3 bases and J lost 0, with 9 bases in between. In DNA, the CDR3 is TGTGCCAGCAGTTTCTGGGACGGAGCCAAAAACATTCAGTACTTC. It is translated as CASSFWDGAKNIQYF.

This clonotype was recorded at least ten times. V and J are TRBV4-1 and TRBJ1-1; D remains unclear. The CDR3 runs to 14 residues. V was shortened by 2 bases and J by 6 bases, with 13 bases between the two germline ends. The germline gives CDR1 MGHRA, CDR2 YSYEKL. The CDR3 protein is CASSQPTRGPEAFF. Written as DNA, the CDR3 is TGCGCCAGCAGCCAACCCACTCGAGGCCCTGAAGCTTTCTTT.

This clonotype was seen ten or more times. The J gene is TRBJ1-5, the V gene TRBV28, with D unresolved. The germline CDR1 and CDR2 sequences are MDHEN and SYDVKM. The CDR3 extends over 18 amino acids. Trimming shortened V by 1 base and J by 2 bases, and 18 bases separated the two germline ends. CDR3 sequence (DNA): TGTGCCAGCAGTTTATTGGGCTGGGTAGCTTTCGGCAATCAGCCCCAGCATTTT. It is translated as CASSLLGWVAFGNQPQHF.

A remark on this clonotype: One end of the junction varies from germline; a read error may be responsible. The gene calls are TRBV5-5 and TRBJ1-2, with D possibly being TRBD1 (5 bases). CDR1 is SGHKS, CDR2 YYEKEE, per germline (reference sequence). The CDR3 loop spans 16 amino acids. The CDR3 sequence is CASSLGYDSGNCGYTF. CDR3 bases: TGTGCCAGCAGCTTGGGGTACGACAGTGGAAACTGTGGCTACACCTTC.

This clonotype was seen ten or more times. This chain joins TRBV12-3 or TRBV12-4 and TRBJ1-2; D not certain. The V end lost 8 bases, the J end lost 6 bases, and 19 bases lay between the germline ends. This CDR3 region has 14 residues. The CDR3 nucleotides read TGTGCCAGCGGATTCGGAGAGGAAAGAGATGGCTACACCTTC. Translation: CASGFGEERDGYTF.

This clonotype has at least ten counts. The chain joins TRBV6-1 to TRBJ1-3; D ambiguous. The length of the CDR3 is 15 residues. Germline V CDR1 and CDR2: MNHNS, SASEGT. Trimming removed 3 bases at V and 2 bases at J, with 11 bases between. In DNA form, the CDR3 reads TGTGCCAGCAGTGAGAGGATTTTTGCTGGAAACACCATATATTTT. Residues: CASSERIFAGNTIYF.

This clonotype came up many times. The rearrangement links TRBV28 to TRBJ1-2, with a weak D call TRBD1 (6 bases). Trimming removed 9 bases at V and 0 bases at J, with 14 bases between. CDR1 is MDHEN, CDR2 SYDVKM, per germline. The CDR3 covers 14 residues. CDR3 protein: CASGGWTANYGYTF. CDR3 coding DNA: TGTGCCAGTGGGGGATGGACAGCTAACTATGGCTACACCTTC.

The V gene is TRBV6-5, the J gene TRBJ2-5; the match to TRBD2 covers 14 bases. J gave up 4 bases and V 2 bases, and 6 bases lay outside the gene matches. Germline V CDR1 and CDR2: MNHEY, SVGAGI. This CDR3 comprises 17 residues. CDR3 sequence reads: CASSYGTSGSGGETQYF. The CDR3 region has the DNA TGTGCCAGCAGTTACGGGACTAGCGGGAGTGGTGGAGAGACCCAGTACTTC.

This clonotype was detected many times. V is TRBV6-1 and J is TRBJ1-1; perhaps TRBD1 as D (5 bases). The CDR3 totals 14 residues. The V end was cut by 3 bases, the J end by 7 bases, with 15 bases between. The germline V gene has CDR1 MNHNS and CDR2 SASEGT. The CDR3 protein is CASSEWQGVGEAFF. CDR3 nucleotide sequence: TGTGCCAGCAGTGAGTGGCAGGGCGTTGGTGAAGCTTTCTTT.

The chain combines TRBV10-2 with TRBJ1-1; D is possibly TRBD1 (6 bases). V was cut by 2 bases and J by 5 bases, with 21 bases left in between. The CDR3 sequence is 17 residues long. CDR1 WSHSY and CDR2 SAAADI come from the germline V gene. CDR3 loop: CASSEAQRGALVTEAFF. CDR3 in DNA: TGCGCCAGCAGTGAGGCTCAACGGGGGGCCCTCGTTACTGAAGCTTTCTTT.

This clonotype was seen many times. The rearrangement uses TRBV5-1 and TRBJ2-7, with D perhaps TRBD1 or TRBD2 (5 bases each). This CDR3 region has 14 residues. Germline V CDR1 and CDR2: SGHRS, YFSETQ. Trimming took off 4 bases at V and 6 bases at J, with 17 bases between the two ends. CDR3 nucleotide sequence: TGCGCCAGCAGCCCCTCCCCGCCAGGGAGCGAGCAGTACTTC. Its translation is CASSPSPPGSEQYF.

This clonotype occurred many times. This likely comes from a read error, as the CDR3 has no conserved phenylalanine or tryptophan at its end. The V call is TRBV19, the J call TRBJ1-1, with no clear D. V gave up 2 bases and J gave up 5 bases, with 6 bases separating them. Germline CDR1 LNHDA, CDR2 SQIVND (reference sequence). The CDR3 is 12 residues long. The CDR3 DNA is TGTGCCAGTAGTATATCTGAAACTGAAGCTTTCCTT. Translated, it gives CASSISETEAFL.

This sequence joins TRBV28 and TRBJ1-2; D unresolved. Per germline, CDR1 MDHEN and CDR2 SYDVKM. The CDR3 runs to 14 residues. V lost 3 bases, J lost 2 bases, and 10 bases lay in between. CDR3 sequence: CASSFLRVNYGYTF. The DNA for the CDR3 is TGTGCCAGCAGTTTCCTAAGGGTAAACTATGGCTACACCTTC.

This clonotype was detected ten times or more. This chain connects TRBV30 to TRBJ1-2; weak D call: TRBD1 (6 bases). The CDR3 runs to 13 residues. Per germline, CDR1 GTSNPN and CDR2 SVGIG (reference sequence). V gave up 4 bases and J gave up 4 bases, with 13 bases separating them. The CDR3 DNA is TGTGCCTGGATCAAAACAGGGTTCTATGGCTACACCTTC. Translated: CAWIKTGFYGYTF.

This clonotype showed up many times. The chain couples TRBV6-2 or TRBV6-3 to TRBJ2-4; D gene uncertain. CDR1 is MNHEY and CDR2 is SVGEGT in the germline V gene. V lost 8 bases and J 0 bases, leaving 8 bases between the germline ends. The CDR3 has 13 residues. The DNA for the CDR3 is TGTGCCAGCGCCCAGATAGCCAAAAACATTCAGTACTTC. The encoded protein is CASAQIAKNIQYF.

This clonotype was found many times. The rearrangement joins TRBV12-3 or TRBV12-4 to TRBJ1-6; D call uncertain. This CDR3 spans 16 amino acids. V was shortened by 0 bases and J by 7 bases, with 13 bases between the two germline ends. DNA for the CDR3: TGTGCCAGCAGTTTAGCGCTCAGCTCCGGGAATTCACCCCTCCACTTT. It translates to CASSLALSSGNSPLHF.

This clonotype turned up a few times. The chain combines TRBV9 with TRBJ2-5; unclear D gene. The CDR3 runs 16 residues. V was shortened by 2 bases and J by 1 base, with 15 bases between the two germline ends. Germline CDR1 and CDR2: SGDLS and YYNGEE. Here the CDR3 reads CASSVNRQTSQETQYF. The CDR3 nucleotides read TGTGCCAGCAGCGTCAACAGACAAACGAGCCAAGAGACCCAGTACTTC.

The rearrangement uses TRBV12-3 or TRBV12-4 and TRBJ2-7; 12 bases align to TRBD2. The CDR3 covers 15 residues. V lost 6 bases, J lost 5 bases, and 8 bases stayed unmatched. CDR3 sequence: CASSSRTSGIHEQYF. DNA for the CDR3: TGTGCCAGCAGCTCCCGGACTAGCGGGATTCACGAGCAGTACTTC.

This chain joins TRBV7-2 and TRBJ2-5; 9 nucleotides align to TRBD2. V shed 7 bases and J 4 bases; nucleotides not matched to a gene: 10. CDR3 length equals 15 residues. Germline loops: CDR1 SGHTA, CDR2 FQGNSA. The CDR3 spells CASMKGSGGGETQYF. The CDR3 nucleotides read TGTGCCAGCATGAAGGGTAGCGGGGGTGGAGAGACCCAGTACTTC.

This chain uses TRBV5-1 with TRBJ2-2, with 13 nucleotides matching TRBD2. This CDR3 spans 19 amino acids. The V gene end was trimmed by 0 bases and the J gene end by 1 base; junction bases not matched to a gene: 6. From germline, CDR1 is SGHRS and CDR2 YFSETQ. The CDR3 DNA is TGCGCCAGCAGCTTGGGCCGACTAGCGGGGGGTCGGAACACCGGGGAGCTGTTTTTT. Residues: CASSLGRLAGGRNTGELFF.

There are many counts of this clonotype. The chain couples TRBV5-1 to TRBJ1-1; no reliable D call. V lost 0 bases to trimming and J lost 7 bases, with 10 bases between them. Germline values: CDR1 SGHRS, CDR2 YFSETQ. The CDR3 sequence is 13 residues long. CDR3 coding DNA: TGCGCCAGCAGCTTGGGCTGGGAGATTGAAGCTTTCTTT. It specifies CASSLGWEIEAFF.

This clonotype was detected many times. The chain joins TRBV4-1 to TRBJ1-2; no definite D call. CDR3 length: 14 residues. Germline values: CDR1 MGHRA, CDR2 YSYEKL. Trimming took 1 base from V and 2 from J, leaving 8 bases between them. CDR3 loop: CASSQVGGNYGYTF. CDR3 coding DNA: TGCGCCAGCAGCCAAGTAGGAGGGAACTATGGCTACACCTTC.

This clonotype has a handful of counts. The chain couples TRBV5-1 to TRBJ2-5; 9 bases are a match to TRBD2. With V trimmed by 4 bases and J by 4 bases, 8 bases remained unmatched. The CDR3 covers 15 residues. Germline V gene sequence: CDR1 SGHRS, CDR2 YFSETQ. This CDR3 reads CASSQLAGGTETQYF. CDR3 bases: TGCGCCAGCAGCCAACTTGCGGGGGGGACAGAGACCCAGTACTTC.

The chain recombines TRBV29-1 with TRBJ2-5; TRBD1 agrees at 9 bases. Trimming cost V 6 bases and J 3 bases; bases outside gene matches: 11. CDR1 SQVTM and CDR2 ANQGSEA come from the germline V gene. There are 15 residues in the CDR3. CDR3 region: CSVPTGGWDEETQYF. CDR3 DNA sequence: TGCAGCGTCCCAACAGGGGGCTGGGACGAAGAGACCCAGTACTTC.

In this sample, this clonotype turned up many times. This CDR3 is CASSRDQQKTQYF. The CDR3 DNA reads TGTGCCAGCTCACGCGACCAGCAGAAGACCCAGTACTTC. The genes are TRBV18 and TRBJ2-5; D call uncertain. This CDR3 has 13 amino acids. From germline, CDR1 is KGHSH and CDR2 LQKENI. Trimming took off 4 bases at V and 6 bases at J, with 12 bases between the two ends.

The sample holds many counts of this clonotype. The chain carries TRBV5-1 and TRBJ2-7; 11 bases are shared with TRBD2. Unmatched junction bases numbered 6, after V lost 4 bases and J lost 3 bases. This CDR3 is 15 amino acids long. Germline assignment: CDR1 SGHRS and CDR2 YFSETQ. The CDR3 sequence: CASSLISGGGYEQYF. The CDR3 DNA is TGCGCCAGCAGCCTAATTAGCGGGGGGGGCTACGAGCAGTACTTC.

This clonotype was counted only a few times. This chain uses TRBV2 with TRBJ1-6, with unresolved D. V was clipped by 7 bases and J by 9 bases, with 19 bases between them. This CDR3 has 15 residues. The germline gives CDR1 SNHLY, CDR2 FYNNEI. This CDR3 is CASTLREPQSSPLHF. In DNA form, the CDR3 reads TGTGCCAGCACCCTCCGGGAGCCACAAAGTTCACCCCTCCACTTT.